Each of the 30 T cell receptor beta chains below was sequenced from the same sample in a study of shared clonotypes between healthy human individuals. Sequencing used immunoSEQ multiplex PCR; TCRdb keeps in-frame clones, though not all of them. The sample has about 980,000 clones; over 60% are singletons. Sequencing was done on a sample of memory CD4+ T cells sorted from blood. Specified subset: CD45RA-negative fraction. Receptors originate from a man between 18 and 29 years old in good health.

V usage is TRBV27 and J usage is TRBJ2-2, with D possibly matching TRBD1 (6 bases). V lost 6 bases and J 7 bases, leaving 18 bases between the germline ends. CDR3 length equals 15 residues. Germline CDR1 reads MNHEY; CDR2 reads SMNVEV (reference sequence). This chain's CDR3 is CASRNRDTTLGELFF. CDR3 in DNA: TGTGCCAGCAGGAACCGGGACACCACCCTCGGGGAGCTGTTTTTT.

This clone was counted a few times. The chain is built from TRBV6-6 and TRBJ2-1; TRBD1 aligns across 8 bases. This CDR3 spans 15 amino acids. J was trimmed by 3 bases and V by 4 bases; bases with no gene match: 5. The germline gives CDR1 MNHNY, CDR2 SVGAGI (reference sequence). In DNA form, the CDR3 reads TGTGCCAGCAGTTCCCGGACAGGGAACTACAATGAGCAGTTCTTC. This codes for CASSSRTGNYNEQFF.

A word on this clone: This may arise from a read error, as a much more abundant clone is one base away. The V and J genes are TRBV6-5 and TRBJ2-5; D perhaps matches TRBD2 (7 bases). CDR3 length equals 14 residues. V lost 8 bases and J lost 9, with 22 bases in between. Germline values: CDR1 MNHEY, CDR2 SVGAGI. The CDR3 here is CASAPAGAWDAQYF. CDR3 bases: TGTGCCAGCGCCCCTGCGGGGGCGTGGGACGCCCAGTACTTC.

The chain recombines TRBV30 with TRBJ1-3; the D is unclear. The V gene lost 1 base and the J gene lost 0 bases, with 10 bases spanning the gap. The CDR3 is 15 residues long. From germline, CDR1 is GTSNPN and CDR2 SVGIG (reference sequence). CDR3 in DNA: TGTGCCTGGAGTGCGACATGGGCCTCTGGAAACACCATATATTTT. Residues: CAWSATWASGNTIYF.

This sequence joins TRBV5-1 and TRBJ2-7, with 8 bases matching TRBD1. The CDR3 sequence is 14 residues long. After removal of 0 bases from V and 6 bases from J, the junction contained 5 bases not matched to a gene. CDR1 and CDR2 (germline): SGHRS, YFSETQ. DNA for the CDR3: TGCGCCAGCAGCTTGGGGGACAGGATCCCCGAGCAGTACTTC. Translated, it gives CASSLGDRIPEQYF.

V and J are TRBV9 and TRBJ2-1, with a possible D match to TRBD1 (5 bases). The CDR3 totals 15 residues. The germline V gene encodes CDR1 SGDLS and CDR2 YYNGEE. The germline V and J ends were trimmed by 4 bases and 3 bases, with 14 bases remaining between them. Written as DNA, the CDR3 is TGTGCCAGCAGCATGCAGGGTACGAGCTACAATGAGCAGTTCTTC. Its protein is CASSMQGTSYNEQFF.

V gene TRBV28 combines with J gene TRBJ1-6; D perhaps matches TRBD1 (6 bases). From germline, CDR1 is MDHEN and CDR2 SYDVKM. The CDR3 covers 14 residues. V was pared by 5 bases and J by 6 bases, with 11 bases between. The CDR3 loop reads CASSTRGLNSPLHF. The CDR3 DNA reads TGTGCCAGCAGTACCAGGGGACTTAATTCACCCCTCCACTTT.

The chain uses TRBV21-1 and TRBJ2-5; the table assigns TRBD2, which was not confirmed against the DNA. TRBV21-1 is assigned pseudogene status. The CDR3 is made up of 15 amino acids. The CDR3 DNA reads TGTGCCAGCAGGCGGGGGTGGCTAGCGTTGGCGACCCAGTACTTC. This translates into CASRRGWLALATQYF.

The chain employs TRBV30 and TRBJ1-5; D call uncertain. CDR1 and CDR2 (germline): GTSNPN, SVGIG (reference sequence). Between the trimmed V and J ends, which lost 2 bases and 5 bases, there was a span of 10 bases. The length of the CDR3 is 13 residues. The CDR3: CAWSFGSDQPQHF. CDR3 DNA: TGTGCCTGGAGTTTTGGATCGGATCAGCCCCAGCATTTT.

The table lists this clone with a few counts. The V call is TRBV18, the J call TRBJ2-2, with TRBD1 as a possible D gene (7 bases). CDR1 KGHSH and CDR2 LQKENI come from the germline V gene. V gave up 6 bases and J gave up 5 bases, with 13 bases separating them. The CDR3 extends over 14 amino acids. The CDR3 sequence: CASSRQGGTGELFF. The CDR3 DNA follows: TGTGCCAGCTCTAGACAGGGAGGAACCGGGGAGCTGTTTTTT.

The chain carries TRBV7-6 and TRBJ2-5; 11 nucleotides align to TRBD2. The CDR3 covers 16 residues. With 2 bases clipped from V and 4 bases from J, the junction kept 6 bases outside the gene matches. CDR1 is SGHVS, CDR2 FNYEAQ, per germline. CDR3 loop: CASSLPTSGSRETQYF. The DNA of the CDR3 is TGTGCCAGCAGCTTACCAACTAGCGGGAGTCGAGAGACCCAGTACTTC.

The chain combines TRBV6-1 with TRBJ2-3; D may be TRBD1 or TRBD2 (7 bases each). CDR1 and CDR2 (germline): MNHNS, SASEGT. V lost 2 bases and J 5 bases, leaving 20 bases between the germline ends. The CDR3 is made up of 17 amino acids. The CDR3 reads CASSERRGRGTLDTQYF. In nucleotides, the CDR3 is TGTGCCAGCAGTGAACGGAGGGGGCGGGGGACCCTAGATACGCAGTATTTT.

V gene TRBV14 combines with J gene TRBJ2-7, with D maybe TRBD2 (6 bases). CDR1 and CDR2 from the germline V gene are SGHDN and FVKESK. This CDR3 spans 13 amino acids. The germline V and J ends were trimmed by 3 bases and 7 bases, with 13 bases remaining between them. CDR3 nucleotide sequence: TGTGCCAGCAGCCAGGGCGGGAAGGGGGAGCAGTACTTC. It specifies CASSQGGKGEQYF. Using reference TRBV14 and TRBJ2-7 for the parts outside the CDR3, the full variable domain is EAGVTQFPSHSVIEKGQTVTLRCDPISGHDNLYWYRRVMGKEIKFLLHFVKESKQDESGMPNNRFLAERTGGTYSTLKVQPAELEDSGVYFCASSQGGKGEQYFGPGTRLTVT.

This clone was seen more than once but under ten times. J is TRBJ2-3 and V is TRBV7-2, with 7 bases aligning to TRBD2. With V trimmed by 1 base and J by 2 bases, 3 bases remained unmatched. CDR1 and CDR2 (germline): SGHTA, FQGNSA. The length of the CDR3 is 15 residues. The DNA for the CDR3 is TGTGCCAGCAGCTTAGGAGCGGGGACCACAGATACGCAGTATTTT. The encoded protein is CASSLGAGTTDTQYF.

This clone was seen only a few times. The chain couples TRBV4-3 to TRBJ1-4; possible D gene TRBD1, 6 bases. CDR1 and CDR2 (germline): LGHNA, YSLEER. This CDR3 comprises 14 residues. Trimming cost V 1 base and J 8 bases, with 11 bases left between them. Here the CDR3 DNA reads TGCGCCAGCAGCCAAGGACAGGTTAAGGAAAAACTGTTTTTT. Translated: CASSQGQVKEKLFF.

This clone has only a few counts. The gene calls are TRBV7-2 and TRBJ2-7; possibly TRBD1 for D (7 bases). The CDR3 loop spans 15 amino acids. The V and J ends lost 0 bases and 8 bases respectively, with 17 bases between them. Looked up from germline, CDR1 is SGHTA and CDR2 is FQGNSA. The CDR3: CASSLARDRGGKQYF. CDR3 DNA sequence: TGTGCCAGCAGCTTAGCGAGGGACAGAGGGGGGAAGCAGTACTTC.

The chain carries TRBV5-1 and TRBJ2-7; TRBD1 aligns across 10 bases. CDR3 length: 16 residues. Germline CDR1 is SGHRS and CDR2 is YFSETQ. Trimming at V came to 3 bases and at J to 3 bases, leaving 9 bases not matched to a gene. The DNA of the CDR3 is TGCGCCAGCAGCTCAAACCCCGGGACAGGGGTCTACGAGCAGTACTTC. Residues: CASSSNPGTGVYEQYF.

This chain uses TRBV9 with TRBJ1-2; 7 positions match TRBD1. Germline trimming cut 3 bases from V and 7 bases from J; bases unmatched to any gene: 9. The CDR3 is 14 amino acids. Germline CDR1 SGDLS, CDR2 YYNGEE. CDR3 nucleotides: TGTGCCAGCAGCGCTGAGAACAGGGGCGGTGGCTACACCTTC. Its protein product is CASSAENRGGGYTF.

V is TRBV15 and J is TRBJ2-7; 13 nucleotides match TRBD2. V lost 3 bases, J lost 1 base, and 3 bases stayed unmatched. From germline, CDR1 is LNHNV and CDR2 YYDKDF (reference sequence). The CDR3 covers 16 residues. CDR3 sequence: CATSRGLAGTSYEQYF. The CDR3, as DNA: TGTGCCACCAGCAGGGGACTAGCGGGGACATCCTACGAGCAGTACTTC. Filled out from reference TRBV15 and TRBJ2-7, the complete variable domain reads DAMVIQNPRYQVTQFGKPVTLSCSQTLNHNVMYWYQQKSSQAPKLLFHYYDKDFNNEADTPDNFQSRRPNTSFCFLDIRSPGLGDTAMYLCATSRGLAGTSYEQYFGPGTRLTVT.

CDR3 sequence reads: CACGPQVAEKLFF. Here the CDR3 DNA reads TGTGCCTGCGGGCCCCAGGTGGCTGAAAAACTGTTTTTT. The chain is built from TRBV30 and TRBJ1-4; D gene uncertain. The CDR3 covers 13 residues. Trimming stripped 6 bases from V and 7 bases from J, with 15 bases between. Germline CDR1 GTSNPN, CDR2 SVGIG (reference sequence).

This chain links TRBV15 with TRBJ2-3; 8 positions agree with TRBD2. J lost 2 bases, V lost 0 bases, and 7 bases had no gene match. This CDR3 is built from 17 residues. Per the germline V gene, CDR1 is LNHNV and CDR2 is YYDKDF (reference sequence). The DNA of the CDR3 is TGTGCCACCAGCAGAGATCAACAGCGGGGGACCACAGATACGCAGTATTTT. This gives the protein CATSRDQQRGTTDTQYF.

This chain links TRBV21-1 with TRBJ2-1. TRBV21-1 is listed as a pseudogene. The CDR3 length is 15 residues. CDR3 nucleotides: TGTGCCAGCCCCAAATGGGGGGCCCCTGGCAATGAGCAGTTCTTC. It is translated as CASPKWGAPGNEQFF.

The genes are TRBV5-1 and TRBJ2-7; D is possibly TRBD1 (5 bases). V lost 4 bases and J lost 3, with 14 bases in between. There are 14 residues in the CDR3. Germline CDR1 reads SGHRS; CDR2 reads YFSETQ. The DNA for the CDR3 is TGCGCCAGCAGCCGGATGGGGCTCGACTACGAGCAGTACTTC. Its translation is CASSRMGLDYEQYF.

This clone has a count of ten or more. Other DNA sequences in this sample translate to the same CDR3. The chain joins TRBV29-1 to TRBJ2-3, with D unresolved. This CDR3 is built from 13 residues. Looked up from germline, CDR1 is SQVTM and CDR2 is ANQGSEA. Trimming took off 1 base at V and 0 bases at J, with 5 bases between the two ends. In nucleotides, the CDR3 is TGCAGCGTTGAAGGCCGTAGCACAGATACGCAGTATTTT. This sequence encodes CSVEGRSTDTQYF.

The CDR3 loop reads CASSPQGADTGELFF. CDR3 nucleotides: TGTGCCAGCAGCCCGCAGGGGGCGGACACCGGGGAGCTGTTTTTT. This chain joins TRBV6-4 and TRBJ2-2; 8 bases match TRBD1. CDR1 and CDR2 (germline): MRHNA, SNTAGT. This CDR3 is built from 15 residues. V trimming: 6 bases; J trimming: 3 bases; junction bases outside the gene matches: 6.

V usage is TRBV15 and J usage is TRBJ1-2, with 10 bases fitting TRBD1. V was pared by 5 bases and J by 4 bases, with 7 bases of the junction left unmatched. Germline CDR1 is LNHNV and CDR2 is YYDKDF (reference sequence). The CDR3 runs 15 residues. The CDR3 is CATSRRTGGTYGYTF. The CDR3 nucleotides are TGTGCCACCAGCCGACGGACAGGGGGTACCTATGGCTACACCTTC.

This clone was recorded once. The rearrangement uses TRBV5-1 and TRBJ2-6; D not resolved. Trimming stripped 5 bases from V and 0 bases from J, with 6 bases between. The CDR3 length is 14 residues. CDR1 and CDR2 from the germline V gene are SGHRS and YFSETQ. The CDR3 is CASRTNSGANVLTF. CDR3 bases: TGCGCCAGCAGAACGAACTCTGGGGCCAACGTCCTGACTTTC.

The chain uses TRBV9 and TRBJ1-1, with 7 bases lining up with TRBD1. The CDR3 is 13 amino acids. The junction had 4 bases not matched to a gene; V was cut back by 3 bases and J by 5 bases. Germline lookup yields CDR1 SGDLS and CDR2 YYNGEE. As DNA, the CDR3 is TGTGCCAGCAGCGGGCCGACAGGGACTGAAGCTTTCTTT. It yields the protein CASSGPTGTEAFF.

V usage is TRBV28 and J usage is TRBJ1-1, with D perhaps TRBD1 (6 bases). The V gene's germline CDR1 is MDHEN and CDR2 SYDVKM. The CDR3 totals 13 residues. Between the trimmed V and J ends, which lost 9 bases and 4 bases, there was a span of 15 bases. Written as DNA, the CDR3 is TGTGCCAGTTCGACAGGTTCGCGCACTGAAGCTTTCTTT. Its translation is CASSTGSRTEAFF. The variable domain in full, completed from reference TRBV28 and TRBJ1-1, reads DVKVTQSSRYLVKRTGEKVFLECVQDMDHENMFWYRQDPGLGLRLIYFSYDVKMKEKGDIPEGYSVSREKKERFSLILESASTNQTSMYLCASSTGSRTEAFFGQGTRLTVV.

The chain is built from TRBV5-1 and TRBJ1-6; D remains ambiguous. The V and J ends lost 3 bases and 0 bases respectively, with 16 bases between them. The CDR3 loop spans 18 amino acids. Germline CDR1 SGHRS, CDR2 YFSETQ. DNA for the CDR3: TGCGCCAGCAGCTCCGCCCTCGGTTCCTACTCCTATAATTCACCCCTCCACTTT. Encoded protein: CASSSALGSYSYNSPLHF.